One TCR beta chain is described in this entry. These data come from a study of T cell changes during pregnancy in multiple sclerosis. CDR1 is SGHNT and CDR2 is YYREEE in the germline V gene (reference sequence). The J segment lost 1 base and the V segment lost 0 bases, leaving 3 bases of the junction unmatched. The CDR3 length is 15 residues. Here immunoSEQ multiplex PCR was the method, and the copy in TCRdb shows in-frame clones only, minus some. This sample has around 41,000 clones, with 75% to 95% found just once. This clonotype was obtained from a female donor in good health, enrolled as a control in a pregnancy study. The sequenced sample was CD4+ T cells from peripheral blood mononuclear cells, obtained in the third trimester of pregnancy. The gene calls are TRBV5-4 and TRBJ1-1; TRBD1 matches 7 bases. For the CDR3, the DNA is TGTGCCAGCAGCTTGGCCAGGGGGGAGAACACTGAAGCTTTCTTT. Translated: CASSLARGENTEAFF.